The 13 T cell receptor beta chains reported below all come from one sample, sequenced in a study of Ad26.COV2.S vaccination and SARS-CoV-2 variants. Profiling relied on immunoSEQ multiplex PCR, and the TCRdb table lists in-frame clones only, not all of them. Among some 640,000 clones listed, 89% were seen once. Noted treatment: roughly 20 received Ad26.COV2.S at low or high dose, single or two shots; five or six received placebo; per-sample allocation not given. On day 63 after the first injection, vaccine and placebo recipients gave samples. This material consisted of peripheral blood, taken in a trial of Ad26.COV2.S vaccine versus placebo. Every receptor here comes from a person between 18 and 60 years old who received the Ad26.COV2.S COVID-19 vaccine or a placebo.

This clone has only a few counts. The chain is built from TRBV6-5 and TRBJ2-2; D is ambiguous. Germline V CDR1 and CDR2: MNHEY, SVGAGI. The V end lost 7 bases, the J end lost 0 bases, and 9 bases lay between the germline ends. The CDR3 runs to 14 residues. The CDR3 region is CASTRQPNTGELFF. In DNA form, the CDR3 reads TGTGCCAGCACCCGACAACCGAACACCGGGGAGCTGTTTTTT.

The rearrangement uses TRBV14 and TRBJ2-5; TRBD1 might be the D (6 bases). V was shortened by 0 bases and J by 5 bases, with 16 bases between the two germline ends. The CDR3 runs to 16 residues. CDR1 is SGHDN and CDR2 is FVKESK in the germline V gene. CDR3 DNA: TGTGCCAGCAGCCAAGAACAGACAGGACTCAGGGAGACCCAGTACTTC. It translates to CASSQEQTGLRETQYF.

The V call is TRBV6-5, the J call TRBJ1-1; D possibly corresponds to TRBD1 (6 bases). Trimming took 7 bases from V and 1 from J, leaving 10 bases between them. The germline CDR1 and CDR2 sequences are MNHEY and SVGAGI. The CDR3 sequence is 13 residues long. The CDR3: CASKRQENTEAFF. In DNA, the CDR3 is TGTGCCAGCAAAAGACAGGAGAACACTGAAGCTTTCTTT.

The chain couples TRBV11-2 to TRBJ1-2; 7 positions agree with TRBD1. The trim removed 5 bases at V and 4 bases at J, leaving 7 bases unmatched. Germline V gene sequence: CDR1 SGHAT, CDR2 FQNNGV. The CDR3 contains 14 residues. As DNA, the CDR3 is TGTGCCAGCAGCGCACAGGGGAGCGGCTATGGCTACACCTTC. It is translated as CASSAQGSGYGYTF.

The V gene is TRBV3-1 (or the pseudogene TRBV3-2), the J gene TRBJ2-7; weak D call: TRBD2 (6 bases). This CDR3 contains 17 residues. V was cut by 0 bases and J by 12 bases, with 27 bases left in between. Germline values: CDR1 LGHDT, CDR2 YNNKEL (reference sequence). The CDR3 nucleotides are TGTGCCAGCAGCCAAGATATTGGGGGGAGGTGGGCCCCGCATTCGTACTTC. Translated, it gives CASSQDIGGRWAPHSYF.

V gene TRBV30 combines with J gene TRBJ2-2; D is ambiguous. CDR1 GTSNPN and CDR2 SVGIG come from the germline V gene (reference sequence). The CDR3 is 14 residues long. V lost 2 bases to trimming and J lost 2 bases, with 9 bases between them. CDR3 amino acids: CAWSPKFNTGELFF. As DNA, the CDR3 is TGTGCCTGGAGTCCTAAATTTAACACCGGGGAGCTGTTTTTT.

As to this clone: Germline is not matched at one junction end, which may reflect a read error. The CDR3 bases are TGCGCCAGCAGCTTGCCGGGACAGGTTGAAACTTTCTTT. Protein: CASSLPGQVETFF. The chain uses TRBV5-1 and TRBJ1-1; 8 nucleotides line up with TRBD1. This CDR3 contains 13 residues. Germline V gene data show CDR1 as SGHRS and CDR2 as YFSETQ.

On this clone itself: Other DNA sequences in the sample encode the same CDR3. CDR3: CASSLSGGASTDTQYF. CDR3 DNA: TGCGCCAGCAGCTTGTCGGGGGGAGCGAGCACAGATACGCAGTATTTT. The V and J genes are TRBV5-1 and TRBJ2-3, with TRBD2 matching 7 bases. CDR1 is SGHRS and CDR2 is YFSETQ in the germline V gene. The length of the CDR3 is 16 residues. After removal of 1 base from V and 0 bases from J, the junction contained 5 bases not matched to a gene.

V gene TRBV7-2 combines with J gene TRBJ2-5, with a weak D call TRBD2 (5 bases). The CDR3 runs to 14 residues. Germline loops: CDR1 SGHTA, CDR2 FQGNSA. The V and J ends lost 3 bases and 3 bases respectively, with 11 bases between them. This CDR3 reads CASSFGSGEETQYF. The CDR3 coding sequence is TGTGCCAGCAGCTTCGGGTCCGGGGAAGAGACCCAGTACTTC.

J is TRBJ1-2 and V is TRBV19; 11 bases match TRBD1. Per germline, CDR1 LNHDA and CDR2 SQIVND (reference sequence). The CDR3 runs 14 residues. V dropped 6 bases and J dropped 6; count of bases not matched to a gene: 6. The CDR3 reads CASSRTGGWHGYTF. Written as DNA, the CDR3 is TGTGCCAGTAGCAGGACAGGGGGCTGGCATGGCTACACCTTC.

The chain uses TRBV13 and TRBJ1-3, with TRBD1 as a possible D gene (6 bases). The V end was cut by 0 bases, the J end by 4 bases, with 10 bases between. Germline assignment: CDR1 PRHDT and CDR2 FYEKMQ (reference sequence). This CDR3 is 15 amino acids long. The CDR3 DNA sequence: TGTGCCAGCAGCTTAGGTTGGGGGCCAGGAAACACCATATATTTT. Its translation is CASSLGWGPGNTIYF.

The V gene is TRBV6-5, the J gene TRBJ2-1; 11 bases fit TRBD2. V trimming: 7 bases; J trimming: 9 bases; junction bases outside the gene matches: 8. The CDR3 runs to 14 residues. Germline V CDR1 and CDR2: MNHEY, SVGAGI. Written as DNA, the CDR3 is TGTGCCAGCACCCTACTAGCGGGAGCCGGTGAGCAGTTCTTC. Its translation is CASTLLAGAGEQFF.

The CDR3 sequence is CASSLGQNYGYTF. CDR3 nucleotides: TGTGCCAGCAGCCTGGGACAGAACTATGGCTACACCTTC. The V gene is TRBV16, the J gene TRBJ1-2; 7 bases agree with TRBD1. CDR1 and CDR2 (germline): KGHSY, FQNENV. The CDR3 contains 13 residues. The V gene end was trimmed by 4 bases and the J gene end by 2 bases; junction bases not matched to a gene: 1.